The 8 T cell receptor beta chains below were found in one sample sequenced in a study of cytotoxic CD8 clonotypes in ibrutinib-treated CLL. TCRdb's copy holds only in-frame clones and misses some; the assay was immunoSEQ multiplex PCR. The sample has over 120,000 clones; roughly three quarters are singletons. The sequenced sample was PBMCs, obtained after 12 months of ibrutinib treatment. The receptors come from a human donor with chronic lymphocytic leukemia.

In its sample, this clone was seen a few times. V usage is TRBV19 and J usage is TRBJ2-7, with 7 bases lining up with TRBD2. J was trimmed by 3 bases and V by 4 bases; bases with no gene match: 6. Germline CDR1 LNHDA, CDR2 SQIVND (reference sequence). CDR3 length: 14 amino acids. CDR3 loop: CASSSSGIYYEQYF. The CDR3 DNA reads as TGTGCCAGTAGTAGCAGCGGGATATACTACGAGCAGTACTTC.

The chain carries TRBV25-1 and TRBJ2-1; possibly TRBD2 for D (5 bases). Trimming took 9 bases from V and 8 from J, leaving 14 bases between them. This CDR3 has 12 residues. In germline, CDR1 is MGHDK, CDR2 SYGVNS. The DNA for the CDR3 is TGTGCCAGTCGTACTAGTCTCTATGAGCAGTTCTTC. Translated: CASRTSLYEQFF.

This CDR3 is CASSRWGQTNTEAFF. For the CDR3, the DNA is TGTGCCAGCAGCCGGTGGGGACAGACGAACACTGAAGCTTTCTTT. The chain uses TRBV7-9 and TRBJ1-1; 7 nucleotides agree with TRBD1. This CDR3 has 15 residues. In germline, CDR1 is SEHNR, CDR2 FQNEAQ (reference sequence). J lost 1 base, V lost 5 bases, and 7 bases had no gene match.

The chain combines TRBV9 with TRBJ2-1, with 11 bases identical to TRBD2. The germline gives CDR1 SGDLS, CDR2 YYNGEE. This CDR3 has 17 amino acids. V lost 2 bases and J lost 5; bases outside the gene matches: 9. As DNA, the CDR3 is TGTGCCAGCAGCGTTACTAGCGGGAGCCTAGTTCACAATGAGCAGTTCTTC. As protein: CASSVTSGSLVHNEQFF.

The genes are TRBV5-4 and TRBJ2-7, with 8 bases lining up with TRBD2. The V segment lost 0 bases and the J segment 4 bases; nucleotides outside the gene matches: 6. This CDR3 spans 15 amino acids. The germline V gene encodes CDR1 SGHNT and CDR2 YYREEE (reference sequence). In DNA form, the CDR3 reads TGTGCCAGCAGCTTGGACGGGAGGGCCTTGTACGAGCAGTACTTC. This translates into CASSLDGRALYEQYF.

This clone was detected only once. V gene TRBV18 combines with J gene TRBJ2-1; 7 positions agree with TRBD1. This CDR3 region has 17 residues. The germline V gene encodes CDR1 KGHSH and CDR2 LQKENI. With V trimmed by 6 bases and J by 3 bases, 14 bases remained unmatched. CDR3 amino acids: CASSQGSGQSYYNEQFF. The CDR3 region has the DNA TGTGCCAGCTCCCAAGGATCGGGACAGAGTTACTACAATGAGCAGTTCTTC.

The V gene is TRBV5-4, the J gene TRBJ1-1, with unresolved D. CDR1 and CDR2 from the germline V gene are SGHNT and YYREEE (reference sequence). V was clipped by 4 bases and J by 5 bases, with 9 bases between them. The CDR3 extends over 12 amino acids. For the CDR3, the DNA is TGTGCCAGCAGCCAAGTAGGAACTGAAGCTTTCTTT. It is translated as CASSQVGTEAFF.

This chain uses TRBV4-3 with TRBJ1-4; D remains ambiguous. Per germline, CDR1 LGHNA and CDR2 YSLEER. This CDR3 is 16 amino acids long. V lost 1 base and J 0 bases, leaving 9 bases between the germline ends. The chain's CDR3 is CASSQARGTTNEKLFF. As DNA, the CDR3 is TGCGCCAGCAGCCAAGCACGCGGGACAACTAATGAAAAACTGTTTTTT.